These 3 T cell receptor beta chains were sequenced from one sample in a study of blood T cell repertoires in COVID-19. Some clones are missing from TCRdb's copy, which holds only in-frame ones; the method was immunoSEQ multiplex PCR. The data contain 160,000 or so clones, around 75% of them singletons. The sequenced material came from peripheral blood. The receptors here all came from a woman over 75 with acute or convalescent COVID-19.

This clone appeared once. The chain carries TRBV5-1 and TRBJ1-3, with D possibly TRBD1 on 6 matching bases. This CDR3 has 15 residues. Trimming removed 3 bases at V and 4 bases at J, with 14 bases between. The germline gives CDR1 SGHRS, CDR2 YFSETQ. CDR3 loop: CASSSQGPHGNTIYF. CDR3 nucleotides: TGCGCCAGCAGCTCGCAGGGGCCCCACGGAAACACCATATATTTT.

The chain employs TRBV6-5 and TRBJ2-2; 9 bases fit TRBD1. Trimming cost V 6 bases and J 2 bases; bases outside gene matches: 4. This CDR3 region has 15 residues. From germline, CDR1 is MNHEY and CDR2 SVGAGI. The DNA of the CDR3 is TGTGCCAGCAGGACAGGGGGACGAAACACCGGGGAGCTGTTTTTT. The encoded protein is CASRTGGRNTGELFF.

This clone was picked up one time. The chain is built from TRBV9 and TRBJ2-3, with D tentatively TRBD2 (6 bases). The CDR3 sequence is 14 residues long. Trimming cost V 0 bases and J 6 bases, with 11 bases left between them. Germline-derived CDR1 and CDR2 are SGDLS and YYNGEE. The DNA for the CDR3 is TGTGCCAGCAGCGTAGTGTCCGGGAGCGATACGCAGTATTTT. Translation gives CASSVVSGSDTQYF.